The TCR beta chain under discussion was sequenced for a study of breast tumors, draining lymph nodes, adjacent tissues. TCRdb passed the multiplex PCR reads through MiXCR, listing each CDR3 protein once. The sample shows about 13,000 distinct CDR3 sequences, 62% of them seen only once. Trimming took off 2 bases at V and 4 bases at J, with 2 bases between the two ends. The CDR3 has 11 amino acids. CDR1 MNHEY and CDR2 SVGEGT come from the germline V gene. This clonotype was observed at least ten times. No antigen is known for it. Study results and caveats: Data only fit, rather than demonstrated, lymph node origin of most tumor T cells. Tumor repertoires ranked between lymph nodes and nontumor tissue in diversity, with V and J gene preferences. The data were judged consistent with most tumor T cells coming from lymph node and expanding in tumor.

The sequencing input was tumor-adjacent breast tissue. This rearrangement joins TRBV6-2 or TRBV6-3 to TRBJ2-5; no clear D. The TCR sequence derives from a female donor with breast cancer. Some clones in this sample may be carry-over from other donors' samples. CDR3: CASSYAETQYF. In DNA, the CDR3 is TGTGCCAGCAGTTACGCAGAGACCCAGTACTTC.